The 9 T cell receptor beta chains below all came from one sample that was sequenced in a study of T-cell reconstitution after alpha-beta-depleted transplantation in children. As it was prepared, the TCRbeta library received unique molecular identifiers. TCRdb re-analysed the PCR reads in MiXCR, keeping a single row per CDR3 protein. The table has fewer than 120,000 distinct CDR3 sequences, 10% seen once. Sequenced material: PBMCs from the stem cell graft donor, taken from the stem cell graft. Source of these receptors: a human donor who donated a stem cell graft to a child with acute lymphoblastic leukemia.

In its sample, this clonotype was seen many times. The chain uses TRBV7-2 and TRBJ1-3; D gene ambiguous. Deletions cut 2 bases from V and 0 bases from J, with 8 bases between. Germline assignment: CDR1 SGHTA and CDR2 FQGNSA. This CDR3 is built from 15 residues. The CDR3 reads CASSLTLTSGNTIYF. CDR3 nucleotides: TGTGCCAGCAGCTTAACGCTTACCTCTGGAAACACCATATATTTT.

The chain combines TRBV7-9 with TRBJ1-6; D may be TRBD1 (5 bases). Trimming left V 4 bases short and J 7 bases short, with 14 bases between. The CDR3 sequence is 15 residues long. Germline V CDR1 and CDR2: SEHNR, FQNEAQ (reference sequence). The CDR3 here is CASSSRDGANSPLHF. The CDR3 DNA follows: TGTGCCAGCAGCTCACGTGACGGGGCCAATTCACCCCTCCACTTT.

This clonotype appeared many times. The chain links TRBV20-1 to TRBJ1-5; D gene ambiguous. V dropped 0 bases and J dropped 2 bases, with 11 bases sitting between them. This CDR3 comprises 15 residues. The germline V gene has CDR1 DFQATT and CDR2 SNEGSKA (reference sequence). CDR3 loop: CSARDQRVGNQPQHF. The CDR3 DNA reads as TGCAGTGCTAGAGATCAGAGGGTAGGCAATCAGCCCCAGCATTTT.

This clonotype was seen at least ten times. CDR3 DNA: TGCGCCAGCAGCTTGGTGGGCAATCCAGGGAATACTGAAGCTTTCTTT. Translating gives CASSLVGNPGNTEAFF. The V call is TRBV5-1, the J call TRBJ1-1; D perhaps matches TRBD1 (5 bases). Trimming stripped 0 bases from V and 5 bases from J, with 17 bases between. CDR3 length equals 16 residues. The germline V gene has CDR1 SGHRS and CDR2 YFSETQ.

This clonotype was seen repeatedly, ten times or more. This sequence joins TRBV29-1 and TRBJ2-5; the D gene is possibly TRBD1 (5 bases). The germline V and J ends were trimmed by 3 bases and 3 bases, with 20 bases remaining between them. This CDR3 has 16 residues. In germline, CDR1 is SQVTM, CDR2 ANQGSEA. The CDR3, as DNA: TGCAGCGTTGACCTTTGGGATCAGGGCCTGAAAGAGACCCAGTACTTC. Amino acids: CSVDLWDQGLKETQYF.

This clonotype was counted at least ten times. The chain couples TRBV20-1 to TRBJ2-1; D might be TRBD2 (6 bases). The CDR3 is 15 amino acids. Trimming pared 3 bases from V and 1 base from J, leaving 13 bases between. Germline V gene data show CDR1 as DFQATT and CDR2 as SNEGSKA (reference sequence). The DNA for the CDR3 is TGCAGTGCTAGGTTCACGGGAGAATCCTACAATGAGCAGTTCTTC. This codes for CSARFTGESYNEQFF.

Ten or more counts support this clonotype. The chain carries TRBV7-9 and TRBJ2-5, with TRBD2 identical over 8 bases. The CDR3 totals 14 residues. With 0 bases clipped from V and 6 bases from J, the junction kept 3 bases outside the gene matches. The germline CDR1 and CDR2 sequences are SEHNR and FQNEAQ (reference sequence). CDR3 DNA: TGTGCCAGCAGCTTAGCGGATAGCGGGAAGACCCAGTACTTC. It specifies CASSLADSGKTQYF.

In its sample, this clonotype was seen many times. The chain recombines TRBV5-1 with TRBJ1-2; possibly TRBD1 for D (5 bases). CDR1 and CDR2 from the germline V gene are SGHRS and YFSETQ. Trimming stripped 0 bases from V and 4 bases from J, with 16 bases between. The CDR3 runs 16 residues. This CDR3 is CASSLAGDLYLYGYTF. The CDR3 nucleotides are TGCGCCAGCAGCTTGGCGGGGGACTTATACCTCTATGGCTACACCTTC.

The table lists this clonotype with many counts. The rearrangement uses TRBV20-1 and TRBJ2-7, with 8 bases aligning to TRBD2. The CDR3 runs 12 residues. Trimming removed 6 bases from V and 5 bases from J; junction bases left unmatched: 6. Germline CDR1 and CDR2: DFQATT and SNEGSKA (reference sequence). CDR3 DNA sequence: TGCAGTGCCCGGGAGGGAGCGGACGAGCAGTACTTC. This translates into CSAREGADEQYF.